The 23 T cell receptor beta chains in this list originate from one sample, sequenced in a study of memory CD4+ T cells and cytomegalovirus serostatus. Single viable CD3+CD4+CD8-CD45RO+ cells were sorted as the memory CD4+ T cells. Sequencing was performed with immunoSEQ multiplex PCR; in TCRdb, only in-frame clones are kept and a portion is missing. Of tens of thousands of clones listed, about 76% were seen once; the top ten hold about 0.65%. Sequencing was carried out using memory CD4+ T cells from blood. Source of these receptors: an adult in good health and CMV-seronegative. Some clones in this sample may be carry-over from other donors' samples.

The chain joins TRBV5-1 to TRBJ1-1; a possible D gene is TRBD1 (5 bases). This CDR3 contains 16 residues. Germline V gives CDR1 SGHRS, CDR2 YFSETQ. Trimming pared 4 bases from V and 6 bases from J, leaving 22 bases between. CDR3: CASSDSIRAIDPEAFF. The DNA of the CDR3 is TGCGCCAGCAGCGATTCGATCAGGGCGATCGACCCTGAAGCTTTCTTT.

The CDR3 loop reads CASSPFTSTPQETQYF. CDR3 DNA: TGTGCCAGCAGCCCGTTTACTAGCACACCCCAAGAGACCCAGTACTTC. The chain links TRBV5-4 to TRBJ2-5; tentative D call: TRBD2 (6 bases). The CDR3 loop spans 16 amino acids. Trimming took 4 bases from V and 1 from J, leaving 17 bases between them. Germline values: CDR1 SGHNT, CDR2 YYREEE (reference sequence).

V gene TRBV7-2 combines with J gene TRBJ1-1; no definite D call. V was trimmed by 1 base and J by 1 base, leaving 13 bases between them. The CDR3 spans 16 residues. The germline V gene encodes CDR1 SGHTA and CDR2 FQGNSA. The CDR3, as DNA: TGTGCCAGCAGCTTAGTAAGTGTCAGGCAGAACACTGAAGCTTTCTTT. Translating it yields CASSLVSVRQNTEAFF.

This chain joins TRBV28 and TRBJ2-7, with 8 bases lining up with TRBD1. The CDR3 has 15 amino acids. Germline V gene sequence: CDR1 MDHEN, CDR2 SYDVKM. The junction had 8 bases not matched to a gene; V was cut back by 5 bases and J by 2 bases. The CDR3 region is CASSPRDRTTYEQYF. CDR3 coding DNA: TGTGCCAGCAGTCCCCGGGACAGGACCACCTACGAGCAGTACTTC.

The V call is TRBV6-6, the J call TRBJ1-2; perhaps TRBD1 as D (5 bases). The germline V gene has CDR1 MNHNY and CDR2 SVGAGI (reference sequence). CDR3 length equals 14 residues. Trimming removed 5 bases from V and 8 bases from J, with 18 bases in between. The CDR3 here is CASSQSGTPGGYTF. CDR3 bases: TGTGCCAGCAGTCAATCCGGGACTCCAGGGGGCTACACCTTC.

The CDR3: CASSVMTTNYGYTF. The CDR3 nucleotides read TGTGCCAGCAGCGTTATGACAACTAACTATGGCTACACCTTC. This chain links TRBV7-2 with TRBJ1-2; D uncertain. The CDR3 sequence is 14 residues long. In germline, CDR1 is SGHTA, CDR2 FQGNSA. Deletions cut 5 bases from V and 0 bases from J, with 10 bases between. Full variable domain (remainder filled in from reference TRBV7-2 and TRBJ1-2): GAGVSQSPSNKVTEKGKDVELRCDPISGHTALYWYRQSLGQGLEFLIYFQGNSAPDKSGLPSDRFSAERTGGSVSTLTIQRTQQEDSAVYLCASSVMTTNYGYTFGSGTRLTVV.

The chain carries TRBV19 and TRBJ2-7, with 8 positions matching TRBD1. This CDR3 contains 14 residues. In germline, CDR1 is LNHDA, CDR2 SQIVND (reference sequence). Trimming took 4 bases from V and 3 from J; bases not matched to a gene: 5. The CDR3 loop reads CASSRNRGDYEQYF. The DNA for the CDR3 is TGTGCCAGTAGTAGAAACAGGGGGGACTACGAGCAGTACTTC.

The chain combines TRBV5-1 with TRBJ1-1; D call uncertain. The length of the CDR3 is 13 residues. V was clipped by 4 bases and J by 2 bases, with 9 bases between them. Germline lookup yields CDR1 SGHRS and CDR2 YFSETQ. CDR3 region: CASSNTQNTEAFF. CDR3 sequence (DNA): TGCGCCAGCAGCAACACCCAAAACACTGAAGCTTTCTTT.

This clone has more than one count but fewer than ten. This chain links TRBV27 with TRBJ1-1; D uncertain. The V gene lost 6 bases and the J gene lost 2 bases, with 13 bases spanning the gap. The CDR3 spans 14 residues. Germline values: CDR1 MNHEY, CDR2 SMNVEV (reference sequence). The CDR3 protein is CASRPVRENTEAFF. The CDR3 nucleotides are TGTGCCAGCAGACCGGTGAGAGAAAACACTGAAGCTTTCTTT.

The chain has TRBV20-1 and TRBJ2-1; no reliable D call. From germline, CDR1 is DFQATT and CDR2 SNEGSKA (reference sequence). This CDR3 contains 10 residues. Trimming left V 1 base short and J 6 bases short, with 1 base between. The DNA of the CDR3 is TGCAGTGCTAGAGCCAATGAGCAGTTCTTC. Translated: CSARANEQFF.

The DNA of the CDR3 is TGTGCCAGCAGCTCCGGGACTAGCGGGGGGAATCAAGAGACCCAGTACTTC. This gives the protein CASSSGTSGGNQETQYF. The chain couples TRBV5-6 to TRBJ2-5; 15 bases map to TRBD2. This CDR3 contains 17 residues. The germline V gene has CDR1 SGHDT and CDR2 YYEEEE. The V gene end was trimmed by 3 bases and the J gene end by 2 bases; junction bases not matched to a gene: 5.

The sample holds one count of this clone. This rearrangement joins TRBV4-3 to TRBJ1-5; D not certain. CDR1 is LGHNA and CDR2 is YSLEER in the germline V gene. Trimming took off 0 bases at V and 4 bases at J, with 16 bases between the two ends. The length of the CDR3 is 17 residues. The CDR3 reads CASSQDSVPGWNQPQHF. The DNA for the CDR3 is TGCGCCAGCAGCCAAGATAGCGTACCGGGTTGGAATCAGCCCCAGCATTTT.

V gene TRBV7-2 combines with J gene TRBJ2-3, with 8 bases lining up with TRBD2. The CDR3 is 16 residues long. V lost 1 base and J lost 3; bases outside the gene matches: 6. Germline V gene sequence: CDR1 SGHTA, CDR2 FQGNSA. The CDR3 region is CASSLDVPSGTDTQYF. CDR3 in DNA: TGTGCCAGCAGCTTAGATGTTCCTAGCGGGACAGATACGCAGTATTTT.

This chain joins TRBV18 and TRBJ2-5; 8 bases map to TRBD1. V lost 4 bases, J lost 4 bases, and 11 bases stayed unmatched. Germline V gene lookup returns CDR1 KGHSH and CDR2 LQKENI. This CDR3 is 16 amino acids long. CDR3 residues: CASSQASGQVGETQYF. CDR3 bases: TGTGCCAGCTCACAAGCGTCGGGACAGGTTGGAGAGACCCAGTACTTC. Supplemented by reference TRBV18 and TRBJ2-5, the full variable domain reads NAGVMQNPRHLVRRRGQEARLRCSPMKGHSHVYWYRQLPEEGLKFMVYLQKENIIDESGMPKERFSAEFPKEGPSILRIQQVVRGDSAAYFCASSQASGQVGETQYFGPGTRLLVL.

The chain recombines TRBV10-3 with TRBJ1-1; D gene ambiguous. V shed 3 bases and J shed 7 bases, with 9 bases lying between them. Germline V CDR1 and CDR2: ENHRY, SYGVKD. This CDR3 comprises 12 residues. The DNA of the CDR3 is TGTGCCATCAGTGAAATCCCGAATGAAGCTTTCTTT. This encodes CAISEIPNEAFF.

The chain couples TRBV2 to TRBJ2-1; 8 bases map to TRBD1. Germline trimming cut 7 bases from V and 3 bases from J; bases unmatched to any gene: 8. Germline V lookup: CDR1 SNHLY, CDR2 FYNNEI. The CDR3 totals 15 residues. CDR3 in DNA: TGTGCCAGCAAAGGGGGGACAGGAGACTACAATGAGCAGTTCTTC. This sequence encodes CASKGGTGDYNEQFF. Full variable domain (missing parts from reference TRBV2 and TRBJ2-1): EPEVTQTPSHQVTQMGQEVILRCVPISNHLYFYWYRQILGQKVEFLVSFYNNEISEKSEIFDDQFSVERPDGSNFTLKIRSTKLEDSAMYFCASKGGTGDYNEQFFGPGTRLTVL.

The chain uses TRBV5-1 and TRBJ1-2; D gene uncertain. With 1 base removed from V and 8 bases from J, the gap between germline ends came to 18 bases. The germline V gene encodes CDR1 SGHRS and CDR2 YFSETQ. This CDR3 has 15 residues. The CDR3 here is CASSLIDREYGGYTF. For the CDR3, the DNA is TGCGCCAGCAGCTTGATTGACCGAGAATATGGGGGCTACACCTTC.

This clone has just a few counts. This sequence joins TRBV11-1 and TRBJ2-7; D perhaps matches TRBD1 (5 bases). V lost 2 bases and J 3 bases, leaving 11 bases between the germline ends. Germline values: CDR1 SGHAT, CDR2 FQDESV (reference sequence). CDR3 length equals 14 residues. CDR3 DNA sequence: TGTGCCAGCAGCTTAAGGCAGACAGACTACGAGCAGTACTTC. The encoded protein is CASSLRQTDYEQYF.

The chain couples TRBV18 to TRBJ1-5; a possible D gene is TRBD1 (6 bases). Trimming left V 4 bases short and J 4 bases short, with 11 bases between. The CDR3 totals 14 residues. Germline CDR1 KGHSH, CDR2 LQKENI. The CDR3 DNA reads as TGTGCCAGCTCACAACAGGGATGGAATCAGCCCCAGCATTTT. This encodes CASSQQGWNQPQHF.

The J gene is TRBJ2-7, the V gene TRBV28, with D possibly being TRBD1 or TRBD2 (6 bases each). This CDR3 has 14 residues. CDR1 is MDHEN and CDR2 is SYDVKM in the germline V gene. Trimming took 7 bases from V and 1 from J, leaving 14 bases between them. The CDR3 sequence is CASTLWGASYEQYF. The CDR3 nucleotides read TGTGCCAGCACCCTTTGGGGGGCTTCCTACGAGCAGTACTTC.

V is TRBV13 and J is TRBJ2-1, with D perhaps TRBD2 (5 bases). This CDR3 region has 12 residues. Germline CDR1 is PRHDT and CDR2 is FYEKMQ (reference sequence). V was pared by 4 bases and J by 8 bases, with 9 bases between. The CDR3 DNA sequence: TGTGCCAGCAGCTCGCCGGGGTATGAGCAGTTCTTC. Translating gives CASSSPGYEQFF.

CDR3 in DNA: TGCGCCAGCAGCACTTCAGGGGATATCGGCACTGAAGCTTTCTTT. This codes for CASSTSGDIGTEAFF. The chain carries TRBV5-1 and TRBJ1-1, with D possibly TRBD1 on 6 matching bases. The V and J ends lost 4 bases and 4 bases respectively, with 17 bases between them. This CDR3 contains 15 residues. CDR1 is SGHRS, CDR2 YFSETQ, per germline.

The CDR3 reads CASSKSGTATEQYF. The CDR3 DNA reads TGCGCCAGTTCAAAGTCTGGGACAGCGACCGAGCAGTACTTC. This rearrangement joins TRBV10-1 to TRBJ2-7; 7 bases match TRBD1. CDR1 WNHNN and CDR2 SYGVQD come from the germline V gene (reference sequence). The CDR3 has 14 amino acids. Trimming cost V 9 bases and J 6 bases; bases outside gene matches: 14.